This T cell receptor (beta chain) was retrieved from a study of naive and memory T cell subsets. Broader study findings: RNA-based TCR counts may shift with T cell activation and differentiation. A few larger clonotypes appeared in naive repertoires, especially CD8, possibly memory cells re-expressing CD45RA.

This clonotype was counted many times. What it recognizes is unknown. Both TRBC1 and TRBC2 were covered by a beta constant-region primer of two equimolar oligonucleotides. Four rounds of PCR amplified the ligated cDNA using nested alpha and beta constant-region primers plus SP2. MiXCR, run by TCRdb on the UMI-ligation and nested PCR reads, gives a single entry per CDR3 protein. The sample records around 160,000 distinct CDR3 sequences, 22% being singletons. The germline V and J ends were trimmed by 5 bases and 2 bases, with 12 bases remaining between them. The length of the CDR3 is 15 residues. Germline assignment: CDR1 SGHVS and CDR2 FNYEAQ. Four subsets defined by CD45RA and CD27 were sorted after CD3, CD4, CD8 and live/dead staining.

Sequencing was performed on naive CD4+ T cells from blood. This sequence was found in a human donor in good health. The genes are TRBV7-6 and TRBJ2-2; D is ambiguous. CDR3 in DNA: TGTGCCAGCAGCGCTCAAGACGTAAACACCGGGGAGCTGTTTTTT. This gives the protein CASSAQDVNTGELFF.